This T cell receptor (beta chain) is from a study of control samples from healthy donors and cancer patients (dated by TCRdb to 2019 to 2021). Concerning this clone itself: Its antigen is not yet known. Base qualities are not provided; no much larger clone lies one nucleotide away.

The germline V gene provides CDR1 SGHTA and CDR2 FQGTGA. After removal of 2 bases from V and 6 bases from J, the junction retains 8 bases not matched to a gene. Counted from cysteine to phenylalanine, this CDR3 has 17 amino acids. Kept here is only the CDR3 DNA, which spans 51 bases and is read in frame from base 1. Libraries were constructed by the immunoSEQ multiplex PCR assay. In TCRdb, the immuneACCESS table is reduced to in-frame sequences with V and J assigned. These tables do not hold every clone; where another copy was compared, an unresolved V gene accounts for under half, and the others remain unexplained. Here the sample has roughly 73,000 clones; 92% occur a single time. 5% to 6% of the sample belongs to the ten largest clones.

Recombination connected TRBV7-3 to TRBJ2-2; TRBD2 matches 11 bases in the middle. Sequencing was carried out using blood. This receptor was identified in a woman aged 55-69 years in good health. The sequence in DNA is TGTGCCAGCAGCTTATCCCGGACTAGCGGGTTACCCGGGGAGCTGTTTTTT. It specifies CASSLSRTSGLPGELFF.